Listed here are 24 T cell receptor beta chains from one sample, sequenced in a study of CD4 T cells in relation to SARS-CoV-2 and coronaviruses. Measured with immunoSEQ multiplex PCR; TCRdb has only the in-frame clones, and not every one. The sample lists about 36,000 clones; 70% to 85% were seen once. No antigen has been assigned to these receptors. The sequencing sample was made of memory CD4+ T cells from PBMCs, cultured in vitro. Source of these receptors: an adult with COVID-19.

This chain links TRBV28 with TRBJ1-2, with D possibly being TRBD1 (6 bases). Looked up from germline, CDR1 is MDHEN and CDR2 is SYDVKM. This CDR3 is built from 13 residues. Trimming shortened V by 3 bases and J by 5 bases, and 10 bases separated the two germline ends. CDR3 protein: CASSLAGEYGYTF. The CDR3 DNA sequence: TGTGCCAGCAGTTTGGCAGGGGAATATGGCTACACCTTC.

This rearrangement joins TRBV7-2 to TRBJ1-2; D is perhaps TRBD1 (5 bases). This CDR3 has 12 amino acids. CDR1 is SGHTA and CDR2 is FQGNSA in the germline V gene. Trimming removed 5 bases from V and 8 bases from J, with 12 bases in between. For the CDR3, the DNA is TGTGCCAGCAGCCGGGACGCCCGAGGCTACACCTTC. This translates into CASSRDARGYTF. Combining the CDR3 with reference TRBV7-2 and TRBJ1-2 gives the whole variable domain GAGVSQSPSNKVTEKGKDVELRCDPISGHTALYWYRQSLGQGLEFLIYFQGNSAPDKSGLPSDRFSAERTGGSVSTLTIQRTQQEDSAVYLCASSRDARGYTFGSGTRLTVV.

V usage is TRBV2 and J usage is TRBJ1-4; no clear D gene. Germline CDR1 SNHLY, CDR2 FYNNEI. The ends were cut back, 6 bases at V and 5 bases at J, with 13 bases in the middle. CDR3 length: 14 amino acids. The chain's CDR3 is CASSPGPNNEKLFF. CDR3 DNA: TGTGCCAGCAGCCCGGGTCCTAACAATGAAAAACTGTTTTTT.

In its sample, this clone was seen once. The rearrangement uses TRBV6-4 and TRBJ2-2; TRBD1 aligns across 8 bases. Germline lookup yields CDR1 MRHNA and CDR2 SNTAGT. V trimming: 8 bases; J trimming: 3 bases; junction bases outside the gene matches: 5. CDR3 length equals 14 residues. CDR3 region: CASQGQVDTGELFF. The DNA for the CDR3 is TGTGCCAGCCAGGGACAGGTTGACACCGGGGAGCTGTTTTTT.

V usage is TRBV19 and J usage is TRBJ1-2; perhaps TRBD1 as D (5 bases). Trimming shortened V by 5 bases and J by 11 bases, and 21 bases separated the two germline ends. In germline, CDR1 is LNHDA, CDR2 SQIVND (reference sequence). The CDR3 is 14 amino acids. CDR3 DNA sequence: TGTGCCAGTAGTCCGGACGGGGCCTTCCTCTGGTACACCTTC. Residues: CASSPDGAFLWYTF.

The V call is TRBV4-2, the J call TRBJ2-3; 11 bases agree with TRBD2. The CDR3 is made up of 18 amino acids. CDR1 and CDR2 (germline): LGHNA, YNFKEQ. With 6 bases clipped from V and 2 bases from J, the junction kept 13 bases outside the gene matches. The CDR3 nucleotides read TGTGCCAGCAGGCCGGGACTAGCGGTCCGCGGGGTCACAGATACGCAGTATTTT. Encoded protein: CASRPGLAVRGVTDTQYF.

The chain joins TRBV29-1 to TRBJ1-1; perhaps TRBD1 as D (5 bases). Germline CDR1 and CDR2: SQVTM and ANQGSEA. CDR3 length: 11 residues. CDR3 region: CTARRGTEAFF. In DNA form, the CDR3 reads TGCACCGCCCGACGGGGGACTGAAGCTTTCTTT.

The rearrangement links TRBV11-1 to TRBJ2-3; 7 nucleotides agree with TRBD1. J lost 5 bases, V lost 4 bases, and 6 bases had no gene match. The CDR3 is 14 amino acids. Germline assignment: CDR1 SGHAT and CDR2 FQDESV (reference sequence). CDR3 loop: CASSSATGVDTQYF. Written as DNA, the CDR3 is TGTGCCAGCAGCTCCGCAACAGGGGTAGATACGCAGTATTTT.

The chain recombines TRBV18 with TRBJ2-1; D is perhaps TRBD1 or TRBD2 (5 bases each). CDR3 size: 14 residues. Germline CDR1 reads KGHSH; CDR2 reads LQKENI. Trimming shortened V by 2 bases and J by 12 bases, and 17 bases separated the two germline ends. The CDR3 sequence: CASSPYEGPERQFF. CDR3 sequence (DNA): TGTGCCAGCTCACCATACGAGGGGCCGGAGCGGCAGTTCTTC.

The chain is built from TRBV4-3 and TRBJ2-1; tentative D call: TRBD2 (6 bases). The CDR3 runs to 15 residues. V lost 1 base, J lost 5 bases, and 12 bases lay in between. Germline V gives CDR1 LGHNA, CDR2 YSLEER. The CDR3 sequence: CASSQALGTHNEQFF. The CDR3 DNA reads TGCGCCAGCAGCCAAGCATTAGGGACTCACAATGAGCAGTTCTTC.

The gene calls are TRBV7-2 and TRBJ2-7; tentatively, D is TRBD1 (5 bases). V was trimmed by 1 base and J by 6 bases, leaving 7 bases between them. CDR3 size: 12 residues. Per germline, CDR1 SGHTA and CDR2 FQGNSA. The CDR3 sequence is CASSLVGVEQYF. DNA of the CDR3: TGTGCCAGCAGCTTAGTAGGGGTCGAGCAGTACTTC.

The J gene is TRBJ2-7, the V gene TRBV4-1; 8 nucleotides line up with TRBD1. With 4 bases clipped from V and 5 bases from J, the junction kept 22 bases outside the gene matches. Germline-derived CDR1 and CDR2 are MGHRA and YSYEKL. The CDR3 runs to 19 residues. The CDR3 protein is CASSRGAWDRIPESHEQYF. The CDR3 DNA sequence: TGCGCCAGCAGCCGAGGGGCGTGGGACAGGATTCCAGAGTCCCACGAGCAGTACTTC.

This chain connects TRBV15 to TRBJ2-3; D is perhaps TRBD2 (6 bases). The CDR3 covers 16 residues. Germline V lookup: CDR1 LNHNV, CDR2 YYDKDF (reference sequence). The V end lost 1 base, the J end lost 6 bases, and 17 bases lay between the germline ends. The DNA of the CDR3 is TGTGCCACCAGCAGAGCGCGACTAGGTGGATACGATACGCAGTATTTT. It codes for CATSRARLGGYDTQYF.

The J gene is TRBJ2-5, the V gene TRBV7-6, with 7 bases lining up with TRBD2. V lost 6 bases, J lost 7 bases, and 14 bases stayed unmatched. Germline CDR1 and CDR2: SGHVS and FNYEAQ. The CDR3 extends over 15 amino acids. CDR3 DNA sequence: TGTGCCAGCAGACAAAGGGCTAGCGGTGGGGCGACCCAGTACTTC. Its translation is CASRQRASGGATQYF.

The chain links TRBV7-3 to TRBJ1-1, with 10 positions matching TRBD1. Germline V gene sequence: CDR1 SGHTA, CDR2 FQGTGA. Trimming cost V 3 bases and J 9 bases; bases outside gene matches: 1. The CDR3 consists of 12 residues. Here the CDR3 reads CASSLGQGQAFF. Here the CDR3 DNA reads TGTGCCAGCAGCTTGGGACAGGGGCAAGCTTTCTTT.

The chain is built from TRBV18 and TRBJ2-5; TRBD2 matches at 14 bases. This CDR3 is 17 amino acids long. Germline V gene sequence: CDR1 KGHSH, CDR2 LQKENI. After removal of 5 bases from V and 4 bases from J, the junction contained 9 bases not matched to a gene. CDR3 protein: CASSAGTSGSGTETQYF. The CDR3 nucleotides are TGTGCCAGCTCAGCCGGGACTAGCGGGAGTGGGACAGAGACCCAGTACTTC.

The chain employs TRBV9 and TRBJ2-3; D remains ambiguous. V lost 0 bases, J lost 3 bases, and 5 bases lay in between. This CDR3 spans 13 amino acids. Germline-derived CDR1 and CDR2 are SGDLS and YYNGEE. CDR3 in DNA: TGTGCCAGCAGCGTAGTCTGGACAGATACGCAGTATTTT. It codes for CASSVVWTDTQYF.

V and J are TRBV5-4 and TRBJ1-3, with D hard to call. Germline CDR1 is SGHNT and CDR2 is YYREEE (reference sequence). There are 12 residues in the CDR3. Trimming shortened V by 5 bases and J by 3 bases, and 6 bases separated the two germline ends. The DNA of the CDR3 is TGTGCCAGCAGTGGGGATGGAAACACCATATATTTT. Translated: CASSGDGNTIYF.

This chain connects TRBV24-1 to TRBJ2-7; 8 bases agree with TRBD1. Germline V lookup: CDR1 KGHDR, CDR2 SFDVKD. The CDR3 has 13 amino acids. Trimming took 4 bases from V and 4 from J; bases not matched to a gene: 2. Written as DNA, the CDR3 is TGTGCCACCAGTGACCGGACAGGGTACGAGCAGTACTTC. Translating gives CATSDRTGYEQYF.

The rearrangement uses TRBV30 and TRBJ2-3, with 8 bases aligning to TRBD2. V was clipped by 5 bases and J by 2 bases; unmatched bases: 9. Germline V gene data show CDR1 as GTSNPN and CDR2 as SVGIG (reference sequence). This CDR3 spans 15 amino acids. The CDR3 is CAWALRLAITDTQYF. The CDR3 DNA reads TGTGCCTGGGCCCTTAGACTAGCGATCACAGATACGCAGTATTTT.

CDR3 sequence: CASSSRGGLADNEQFF. CDR3 nucleotide sequence: TGTGCCAGCAGTTCGAGGGGGGGACTAGCGGACAATGAGCAGTTCTTC. The chain joins TRBV6-5 to TRBJ2-1; 11 bases match TRBD2. The CDR3 is made up of 16 amino acids. The V gene end was trimmed by 4 bases and the J gene end by 5 bases; junction bases not matched to a gene: 7. CDR1 and CDR2 from the germline V gene are MNHEY and SVGAGI.

The chain has TRBV7-2 and TRBJ1-1; D not certain. Trimming left V 5 bases short and J 1 base short, with 8 bases between. This CDR3 spans 13 amino acids. Per the germline V gene, CDR1 is SGHTA and CDR2 is FQGNSA. The CDR3 DNA reads TGTGCCAGCAGCCTTGAAGGGAACACTGAAGCTTTCTTT. As protein: CASSLEGNTEAFF.

This clone came up a few times. The V and J genes are TRBV30 and TRBJ1-5, with a tentative D call TRBD1 (6 bases). CDR3 length: 14 residues. Trimming pared 2 bases from V and 5 bases from J, leaving 13 bases between. The germline V gene encodes CDR1 GTSNPN and CDR2 SVGIG (reference sequence). CDR3 in amino acids: CAWSRYREDQPQHF. CDR3 bases: TGTGCCTGGAGTAGGTACAGGGAGGATCAGCCCCAGCATTTT.

By share, this clone counts as medium-sized. The chain recombines TRBV6-4 with TRBJ2-3; D remains unclear. The CDR3 sequence is 13 residues long. The V gene lost 2 bases and the J gene lost 0 bases, with 3 bases spanning the gap. CDR1 MRHNA and CDR2 SNTAGT come from the germline V gene. The CDR3 region has the DNA TGTGCCAGCAGTGACGGGAGCACAGATACGCAGTATTTT. This encodes CASSDGSTDTQYF.